These 14 T cell receptor beta chains share one sample of origin, sequenced in a study of monozygotic twins with inflammatory bowel disease. TCRdb reanalyzed the 5' RACE reads, giving one entry per CDR3 protein sequence and no DNA. The sample has over 35,000 distinct CDR3 sequences, and its top ten clones hold less than 6.5%. The specimen was blood. All receptors derive from a human donor with ulcerative colitis or Crohn's disease, or a healthy co-twin of an affected twin (not recorded which).

This sequence joins TRBV2 and TRBJ2-2; TCRdb's D call, TRBD2, is unchecked because there is no DNA. Germline V gene lookup returns CDR1 SNHLY and CDR2 FYNNEI. The CDR3 length is 15 residues. The CDR3 sequence: CASRGLAGNTGELFF.

The chain combines TRBV19 with TRBJ1-1; with no DNA, the TCRdb D assignment of TRBD1 cannot be verified. CDR1 and CDR2 from the germline V gene are LNHDA and SQIVND (reference sequence). The CDR3 spans 15 residues. The CDR3 protein is CATRTGDVDVTEAFF.

The gene calls are TRBV3-1 and TRBJ2-3; without DNA, the TCRdb call of TRBD2 cannot be checked. CDR3 size: 17 residues. CDR1 and CDR2 from the germline V gene are LGHDT and YNNKEL (reference sequence). This chain's CDR3 is CASSQEASGRLRDTQYF.

J is TRBJ2-1 and V is TRBV7-2; checking the TCRdb D call of TRBD1 is not possible without DNA. CDR3 length equals 14 residues. CDR1 and CDR2 (germline): SGHTA, FQGNSA. CDR3 residues: CASSPPPVNNEQFF.

V and J are TRBV15 and TRBJ1-5. The CDR3 runs to 14 residues. Germline V gives CDR1 LNHNV, CDR2 YYDKDF (reference sequence). The CDR3 sequence is CATSRGSGGSPQHF.

The V call is TRBV5-1, the J call TRBJ2-1; checking the TCRdb D call of TRBD2 is not possible without DNA. Germline values: CDR1 SGHRS, CDR2 YFSETQ. CDR3 size: 16 residues. CDR3 amino acids: CASSLVAGGPSHEQFF.

The chain carries TRBV6-5 and TRBJ1-1. In germline, CDR1 is MNHEY, CDR2 SVGAGI. The CDR3 is 13 residues long. The CDR3 reads CASRLYGNTEAFF.

This clonotype is medium-sized by frequency. CDR3: CASSHRDRPVTNVLTF. The chain is built from TRBV5-5 and TRBJ2-6; the D gene TCRdb calls, TRBD1, cannot be checked with no DNA. The CDR3 has 16 residues. Germline CDR1 reads SGHKS; CDR2 reads YYEKEE (reference sequence).

V and J are TRBV5-1 and TRBJ2-1; checking the TCRdb D call of TRBD2 is not possible without DNA. Germline V lookup: CDR1 SGHRS, CDR2 YFSETQ. The CDR3 is made up of 16 amino acids. This chain's CDR3 is CASSRLAGAVYNEQFF.

This sequence joins TRBV30 and TRBJ1-5; checking the TCRdb D call of TRBD1 is not possible without DNA. The V gene's germline CDR1 is GTSNPN and CDR2 SVGIG (reference sequence). This CDR3 region has 15 residues. The CDR3 spells CAWRTRGVTNQPQHF.

The chain employs TRBV28 and TRBJ1-5. Per the germline V gene, CDR1 is MDHEN and CDR2 is SYDVKM. The CDR3 has 13 amino acids. The CDR3 is CASRVGGNQPQHF.

The CDR3 region is CSAFLLTGSSYNEQFF. The rearrangement joins TRBV20-1 to TRBJ2-1. The CDR3 has 16 amino acids. Per the germline V gene, CDR1 is DFQATT and CDR2 is SNEGSKA (reference sequence).

J is TRBJ1-2 and V is TRBV28. The length of the CDR3 is 12 residues. Germline CDR1 reads MDHEN; CDR2 reads SYDVKM. CDR3 sequence reads: CASSPSPRSYTF.

The J gene is TRBJ1-5, the V gene TRBV10-3; checking the TCRdb D call of TRBD1 is not possible without DNA. Germline CDR1 reads ENHRY; CDR2 reads SYGVKD. The CDR3 has 14 residues. CDR3 loop: CAISPTGMGQPQHF.